The rows below give T cell receptor beta chains drawn from one sample of a study of Ad26.COV2.S vaccination and SARS-CoV-2 variants. TCRdb keeps only in-frame clones here, not all; method: immunoSEQ multiplex PCR. The table shows 380,000 or so clones, with 88% occurring only once. Source: peripheral blood, taken in a trial of Ad26.COV2.S vaccine versus placebo. Every receptor here comes from a person between 18 and 65 years old who received the Ad26.COV2.S COVID-19 vaccine or a placebo. Each CDR3 is given with its conserved first and last residue. The D gene is left open where the match is weak. Rows give clone size only sometimes, using once, few, many, or a class for an expanded clone.

cdr3_aa: CASSFYSKPAADSPLHF; cdr3_nt: TGTGCCAGCAGCTTTTACTCCAAACCAGCAGCGGATTCACCCCTCCACTTT; d_call: .; v_call: TRBV7-8; clone_size: .; j_call: TRBJ1-6
cdr3_aa: CASSTGGGSTQYF; cdr3_nt: TGTGCCAGCAGTACGGGCGGAGGGTCGACGCAGTATTTT; d_call: .; v_call: TRBV6-2/TRBV6-3; clone_size: .; j_call: TRBJ2-3
cdr3_aa: CASSSQRDTGRYEQYF; cdr3_nt: TGTGCCAGCAGCTCCCAACGAGATACAGGGAGGTACGAGCAGTACTTC; d_call: .; v_call: TRBV7-9; clone_size: .; j_call: TRBJ2-7
cdr3_aa: CASNELFF; cdr3_nt: TGTGCCAGCAACGAACTGTTTTTT; d_call: .; v_call: TRBV21-1; clone_size: .; j_call: TRBJ1-4
cdr3_aa: CASNRPSYEQYF; cdr3_nt: TGCGCCAGCAACAGGCCGTCATACGAGCAGTACTTC; d_call: .; v_call: TRBV10-1; clone_size: .; j_call: TRBJ2-7
cdr3_aa: CASSSPGTVNTEAFF; cdr3_nt: TGTGCCAGCAGCTCCCCCGGGACGGTGAACACTGAAGCTTTCTTT; d_call: .; v_call: TRBV7-9; clone_size: few; j_call: TRBJ1-1
cdr3_aa: CATSENSYNEQFF; cdr3_nt: TGTGCCACCAGTGAAAACTCCTACAATGAGCAGTTCTTC; d_call: .; v_call: TRBV24-1; clone_size: once; j_call: TRBJ2-1
cdr3_aa: CASSPPYGSNYEQYF; cdr3_nt: TGTGCCAGCAGTCCTCCTTACGGGAGTAACTACGAGCAGTACTTC; d_call: .; v_call: TRBV28; clone_size: once; j_call: TRBJ2-7
cdr3_aa: CASSLTGQFSDTQYF; cdr3_nt: TGTGCCAGCAGCTTAACCGGACAGTTTTCAGATACGCAGTATTTT; d_call: .; v_call: TRBV7-3; clone_size: .; j_call: TRBJ2-3
cdr3_aa: CASSPRTSGRVNTGELFF; cdr3_nt: TGTGCCAGCAGCCCAAGGACTAGCGGGAGGGTTAACACCGGGGAGCTGTTTTTT; d_call: TRBD2; v_call: TRBV7-9; clone_size: .; j_call: TRBJ2-2
cdr3_aa: CATSWSRESYEQYF; cdr3_nt: TGTGCCACCAGCTGGTCCAGGGAATCCTACGAGCAGTACTTC; d_call: .; v_call: TRBV15; clone_size: .; j_call: TRBJ2-7
cdr3_aa: CASSEQGAGEKLFF; cdr3_nt: TGTGCCAGCAGTGAACAGGGGGCAGGAGAAAAACTGTTTTTT; d_call: TRBD1; v_call: TRBV2; clone_size: .; j_call: TRBJ1-4
cdr3_aa: CASSQPGQGANEQYF; cdr3_nt: TGCGCCAGCAGCCAACCGGGACAGGGGGCAAACGAGCAGTACTTC; d_call: TRBD1; v_call: TRBV4-1; clone_size: .; j_call: TRBJ2-7
cdr3_aa: CASSSSDRGGKLFF; cdr3_nt: .; d_call: .; v_call: TRBV27; clone_size: .; j_call: TRBJ1-4
cdr3_aa: CAWKGRATGELFF; cdr3_nt: TGTGCCTGGAAGGGCAGAGCCACCGGGGAGCTGTTTTTT; d_call: .; v_call: TRBV30; clone_size: .; j_call: TRBJ2-2
cdr3_aa: CASSVVLGQGIGEQYF; cdr3_nt: TGTGCCAGCAGCGTAGTTCTGGGACAGGGTATAGGCGAGCAGTACTTC; d_call: TRBD1; v_call: TRBV9; clone_size: .; j_call: TRBJ2-7
cdr3_aa: CASSSFDSTGELFF; cdr3_nt: TGCGCCAGCAGCTCCTTCGACAGCACCGGGGAGCTGTTTTTT; d_call: .; v_call: TRBV5-1; clone_size: .; j_call: TRBJ2-2
cdr3_aa: CAAGGHPSYTQYF; cdr3_nt: TGTGCCGCGGGCGGGCACCCGTCCTATACGCAGTATTTT; d_call: .; v_call: TRBV28; clone_size: .; j_call: TRBJ2-3
cdr3_aa: CASSDLAGVGTEAFF; cdr3_nt: TGCGCCAGCAGTGATTTGGCAGGGGTGGGCACTGAAGCTTTCTTT; d_call: .; v_call: TRBV10-2; clone_size: .; j_call: TRBJ1-1
cdr3_aa: CASSLNGGANEKLFF; cdr3_nt: TGCGCCAGCAGCTTAAACGGGGGCGCTAATGAAAAACTGTTTTTT; d_call: .; v_call: TRBV4-3; clone_size: .; j_call: TRBJ1-4
cdr3_aa: CASSEELHPGNQPQHF; cdr3_nt: TGTGCCAGCAGTGAAGAGTTGCATCCCGGCAATCAGCCCCAGCATTTT; d_call: .; v_call: TRBV6-1; clone_size: .; j_call: TRBJ1-5
cdr3_aa: CASSLTSGGRNEQFF; cdr3_nt: TGTGCCAGCAGCCTGACTAGCGGGGGCCGCAATGAGCAGTTCTTC; d_call: TRBD2; v_call: TRBV4-2; clone_size: .; j_call: TRBJ2-1
cdr3_aa: CASSAWTGRTYNEQFF; cdr3_nt: TGTGCCAGCAGCGCCTGGACAGGGAGGACCTACAATGAGCAGTTCTTC; d_call: TRBD1; v_call: TRBV5-8; clone_size: .; j_call: TRBJ2-1
cdr3_aa: CARTTGGYGYTF; cdr3_nt: TGTGCCAGAACGACAGGGGGATATGGCTACACCTTC; d_call: TRBD1; v_call: TRBV7-3; clone_size: .; j_call: TRBJ1-2
cdr3_aa: CASSGKERGHRYGYTF; cdr3_nt: TGTGCCAGCAGTGGAAAAGAAAGGGGGCACCGCTATGGCTACACCTTC; d_call: TRBD1; v_call: TRBV27; clone_size: .; j_call: TRBJ1-2
cdr3_aa: CSVEGTGPENYGYTF; cdr3_nt: TGCAGCGTTGAAGGGACAGGCCCCGAAAACTATGGCTACACCTTC; d_call: TRBD1; v_call: TRBV29-1; clone_size: .; j_call: TRBJ1-2
cdr3_aa: CASSQEGDREGTDTQYF; cdr3_nt: TGCGCCAGCAGCCAAGAAGGGGACAGGGAAGGCACAGATACGCAGTATTTT; d_call: TRBD1; v_call: TRBV4-3; clone_size: .; j_call: TRBJ2-3